Listed below are T cell receptor beta chains from one sample, sequenced in a study of control samples from healthy donors and cancer patients. Clones were sequenced by immunoSEQ multiplex PCR, and TCRdb holds only the in-frame ones, with some missing. The sample gives fewer than 200,000 clones, around 90% of which show up once; around 5.1% is in the top ten. The sequencing input was blood. These receptors were obtained from a woman aged 25 to 39 in good health. Both conserved end residues are part of each CDR3. Fields, in order: J gene, V gene, D gene, clone size, CDR3 protein, CDR3 DNA. The D gene is left open where the match is weak. Only part of the rows carry a size: once, few, many, or a class if the clone is expanded.

TRBJ2-7	TRBV29-1	TRBD1	NA	CSVGGQGAFQQYF	TGCAGCGTTGGGGGACAGGGGGCTTTTCAGCAGTACTTC
TRBJ1-4	TRBV7-8	NA	NA	CASSFLLGPLFF	TGTGCCAGCAGCTTTCTTCTGGGACCTCTGTTTTTT
TRBJ2-7	TRBV6-5	NA	once	CASSVTESYEQYF	TGTGCCAGCAGCGTGACCGAATCCTACGAGCAGTACTTC
TRBJ2-1	TRBV15	TRBD2	NA	CATSRRAGGPIDEQFF	TGTGCCACCAGCAGACGAGCGGGAGGGCCCATCGATGAGCAGTTCTTC
TRBJ2-7	TRBV5-1	TRBD2	NA	CASSPRSGRIYEQYF	TGCGCCAGCAGCCCGCGTAGCGGGAGAATATACGAGCAGTACTTC
TRBJ1-6	TRBV18	TRBD1	NA	CASRSGQSNSPLHF	TGTGCCAGCCGCTCGGGACAGAGTAATTCACCCCTCCACTTT
TRBJ2-5	TRBV30	NA	NA	CAWSPSEETQYF	TGTGCCTGGAGTCCCAGCGAAGAGACCCAGTACTTC
TRBJ1-4	TRBV19	TRBD1	NA	CASSFRGLTYEKLFF	TGTGCCAGTAGTTTCAGGGGGCTGACTTATGAAAAACTGTTTTTT
TRBJ1-6	TRBV24-1	NA	NA	CATSDTGNSPLHF	TGTGCCACTTCGGACACGGGGAATTCACCCCTCCACTTT
TRBJ2-2	TRBV4-2	NA	once	CASSQDRLSNTGELFF	TGTGCCAGCAGCCAAGATCGCCTATCCAACACCGGGGAGCTGTTTTTT
TRBJ2-5	TRBV5-1	TRBD2	NA	CASSFSSGGAVETQYF	TGCGCCAGCAGCTTCTCTAGCGGGGGGGCTGTGGAGACCCAGTACTTC
TRBJ2-1	TRBV6-6	TRBD1	NA	CASSKPGQGNNEQFF	TGTGCCAGCAGCAAACCGGGACAGGGAAACAATGAGCAGTTCTTC
TRBJ2-1	TRBV28	TRBD2	NA	CASQAGGGGNEQFF	TGTGCCAGTCAAGCGGGAGGTGGTGGCAATGAGCAGTTCTTC
TRBJ1-4	TRBV7-8	TRBD1	many	CASSLVATGSEKLFF	TGTGCCAGCAGCTTAGTGGCGACAGGGAGTGAAAAACTGTTTTTT
TRBJ1-1	TRBV28	TRBD1	NA	CASRSFQGALGTEAFF	TGTGCCAGCAGATCGTTCCAGGGGGCTTTAGGCACTGAAGCTTTCTTT
TRBJ1-2	TRBV27	TRBD1	NA	CASSFGAGGGYTF	TGTGCCAGCAGTTTCGGGGCAGGGGGTGGCTACACCTTC
TRBJ1-5	TRBV28	NA	NA	CASTPRQPQHF	TGTGCCAGCACCCCCCGGCAGCCCCAGCATTTT
TRBJ1-3	TRBV7-8	NA	NA	CASSFLGGSGNTIYF	TGTGCCAGCAGCTTTCTGGGGGGCTCTGGAAACACCATATATTTT
TRBJ2-1	TRBV5-1	TRBD2	NA	CASSLVASGRFDEQFF	TGCGCCAGCAGCTTGGTAGCTAGCGGGAGGTTCGATGAGCAGTTCTTC
TRBJ2-2	TRBV5-1	TRBD1	NA	CASSIQGAGNTGELFF	TGCGCCAGCAGCATACAGGGGGCCGGGAACACCGGGGAGCTGTTTTTT
TRBJ2-6	TRBV7-9	NA	NA	CASTLVGSINPSGANVLTF	TGTGCCAGCACCCTAGTGGGCTCCATTAACCCCTCTGGGGCCAACGTCCTGACTTTC
TRBJ1-2	TRBV29-1	NA	once	CSVRTGELSYGYTF	TGCAGCGTGAGAACTGGGGAACTATCCTATGGCTACACCTTC
TRBJ2-7	TRBV6-5	NA	NA	CASSYGEGTYEQYF	TGTGCCAGCAGTTACGGAGAGGGTACCTACGAGCAGTACTTC